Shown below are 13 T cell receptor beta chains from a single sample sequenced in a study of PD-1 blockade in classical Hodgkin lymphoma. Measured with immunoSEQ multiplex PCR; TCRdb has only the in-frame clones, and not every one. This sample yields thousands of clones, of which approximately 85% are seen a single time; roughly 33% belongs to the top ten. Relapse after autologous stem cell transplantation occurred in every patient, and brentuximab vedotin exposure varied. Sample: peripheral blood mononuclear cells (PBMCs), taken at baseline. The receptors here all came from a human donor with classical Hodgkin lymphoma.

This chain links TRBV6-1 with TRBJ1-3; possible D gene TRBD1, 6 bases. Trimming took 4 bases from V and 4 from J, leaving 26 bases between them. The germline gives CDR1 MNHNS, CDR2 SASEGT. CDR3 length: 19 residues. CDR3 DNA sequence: TGTGCCAGCAGTGCCCCTTTTTGGGCAGGGGCGATCGAGGGAAACACCATATATTTT. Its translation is CASSAPFWAGAIEGNTIYF.

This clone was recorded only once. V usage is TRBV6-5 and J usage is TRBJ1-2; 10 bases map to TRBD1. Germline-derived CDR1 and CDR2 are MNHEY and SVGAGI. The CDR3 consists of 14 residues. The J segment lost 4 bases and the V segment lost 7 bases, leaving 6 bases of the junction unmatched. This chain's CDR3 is CASNRQGAGYGYTF. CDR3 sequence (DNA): TGTGCCAGCAATAGACAGGGGGCCGGCTATGGCTACACCTTC.

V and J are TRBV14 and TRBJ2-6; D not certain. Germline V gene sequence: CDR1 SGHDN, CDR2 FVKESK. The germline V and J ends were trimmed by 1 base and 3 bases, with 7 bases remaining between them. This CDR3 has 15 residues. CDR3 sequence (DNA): TGTGCCAGCAGCCAAGTATTCGGTGGGGCCAACGTCCTGACTTTC. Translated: CASSQVFGGANVLTF.

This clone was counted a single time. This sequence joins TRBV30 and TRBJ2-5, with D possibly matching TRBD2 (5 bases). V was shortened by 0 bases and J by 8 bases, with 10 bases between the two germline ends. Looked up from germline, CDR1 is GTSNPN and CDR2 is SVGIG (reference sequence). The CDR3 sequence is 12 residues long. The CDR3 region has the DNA TGTGCCTGGAGTGTACTAGAGGGAACCCAGTACTTC. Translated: CAWSVLEGTQYF.

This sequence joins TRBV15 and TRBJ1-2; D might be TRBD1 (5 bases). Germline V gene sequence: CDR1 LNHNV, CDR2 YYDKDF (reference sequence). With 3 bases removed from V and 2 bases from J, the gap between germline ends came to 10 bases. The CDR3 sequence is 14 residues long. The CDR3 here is CATSSRQYNYGYTF. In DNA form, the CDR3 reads TGTGCCACCAGCAGCAGACAGTACAACTATGGCTACACCTTC.

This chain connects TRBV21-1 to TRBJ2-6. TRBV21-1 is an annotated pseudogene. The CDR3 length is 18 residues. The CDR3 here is CASSKVVIRCSGANVLTF. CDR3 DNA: TGTGCCAGCAGCAAAGTGGTCATAAGATGCTCTGGGGCCAACGTCCTGACTTTC.

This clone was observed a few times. CDR3 residues: CASSEARGLNTGELFF. The CDR3 nucleotides read TGTGCCAGCAGTGAAGCAAGGGGCTTGAACACCGGGGAGCTGTTTTTT. The chain links TRBV2 to TRBJ2-2, with D maybe TRBD1 (5 bases). CDR3 length equals 16 residues. The V and J ends lost 0 bases and 1 base respectively, with 9 bases between them. In germline, CDR1 is SNHLY, CDR2 FYNNEI.

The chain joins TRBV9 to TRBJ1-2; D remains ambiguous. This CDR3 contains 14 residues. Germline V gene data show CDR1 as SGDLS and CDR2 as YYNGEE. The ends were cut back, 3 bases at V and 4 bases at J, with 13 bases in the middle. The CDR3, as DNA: TGTGCCAGCAGCGCCACTCGAGGAATCTATGGCTACACCTTC. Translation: CASSATRGIYGYTF.

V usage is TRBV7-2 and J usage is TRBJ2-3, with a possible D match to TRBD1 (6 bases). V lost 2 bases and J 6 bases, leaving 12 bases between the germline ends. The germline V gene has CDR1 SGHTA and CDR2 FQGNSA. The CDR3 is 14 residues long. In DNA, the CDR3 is TGTGCCAGCAGCTTAAGGGGGTTGTCGGATACGCAGTATTTT. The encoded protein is CASSLRGLSDTQYF.

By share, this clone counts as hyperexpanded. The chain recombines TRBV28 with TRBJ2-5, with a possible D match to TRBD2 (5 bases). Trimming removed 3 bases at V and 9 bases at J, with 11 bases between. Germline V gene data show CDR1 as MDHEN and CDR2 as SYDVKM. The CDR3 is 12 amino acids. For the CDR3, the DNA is TGTGCCAGCAGTTTGGGTCGGGAACCCCAGTACTTC. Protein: CASSLGREPQYF.

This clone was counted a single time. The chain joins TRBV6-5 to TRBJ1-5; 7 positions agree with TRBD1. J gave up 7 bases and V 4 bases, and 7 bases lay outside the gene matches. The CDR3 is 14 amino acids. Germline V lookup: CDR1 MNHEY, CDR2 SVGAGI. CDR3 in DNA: TGTGCCAGCAGTTCCCGACAGGGTCGGCAGCCCCAGCATTTT. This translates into CASSSRQGRQPQHF.

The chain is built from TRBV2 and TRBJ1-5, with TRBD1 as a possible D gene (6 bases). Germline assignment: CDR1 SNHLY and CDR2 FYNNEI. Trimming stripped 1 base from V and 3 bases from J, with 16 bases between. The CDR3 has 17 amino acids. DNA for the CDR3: TGTGCCAGCAGTGAAGGGGGCTTCGGGACACCCAATCAGCCCCAGCATTTT. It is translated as CASSEGGFGTPNQPQHF.

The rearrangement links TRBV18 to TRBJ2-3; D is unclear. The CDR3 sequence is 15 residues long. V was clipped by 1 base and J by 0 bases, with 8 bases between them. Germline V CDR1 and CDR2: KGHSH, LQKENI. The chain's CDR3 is CASSPLGSSTDTQYF. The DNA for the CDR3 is TGTGCCAGCTCACCACTCGGGTCTAGCACAGATACGCAGTATTTT.